The 32 T cell receptor beta chains below come from one sample, sequenced in a study of blood T cells in healthy people across ages. Combining a sample-barcoded 5' primer with a J-beta primer mix, a second PCR ran for roughly 7 to 12 cycles. Using its own MiXCR run on the 5' RACE reads, TCRdb lists one record per CDR3 protein. The repertoire holds approximately 1.5 million distinct CDR3 sequences, with about 35% as singletons. Input material: blood. The receptors derive from a woman in her 30s in good health.

At least ten counts were recorded for this clonotype. The CDR3 bases are TGCAGCGTTGGAGCGGGAGGGTTCTACAATGAGCAGTTCTTC. Protein product: CSVGAGGFYNEQFF. V is TRBV29-1 and J is TRBJ2-1; 10 positions agree with TRBD2. Germline V gives CDR1 SQVTM, CDR2 ANQGSEA. With 4 bases clipped from V and 3 bases from J, the junction kept 3 bases outside the gene matches. CDR3 length: 14 amino acids.

The gene calls are TRBV6-1 and TRBJ1-1; 9 nucleotides line up with TRBD1. V dropped 2 bases and J dropped 5; count of bases not matched to a gene: 6. The germline V gene encodes CDR1 MNHNS and CDR2 SASEGT. The CDR3 is 15 residues long. The CDR3 nucleotides are TGTGCCAGCAGTGAACAAGACAGGGGGGGAACTGAAGCTTTCTTT. Its protein is CASSEQDRGGTEAFF.

The chain joins TRBV12-3 or TRBV12-4 to TRBJ2-3, with D possibly TRBD2 on 5 matching bases. This CDR3 contains 16 residues. V lost 6 bases to trimming and J lost 6 bases, with 22 bases between them. CDR3 loop: CASSKVGRMPSDTQYF. CDR3 sequence (DNA): TGTGCCAGCAGCAAAGTGGGGAGAATGCCTTCGGATACGCAGTATTTT.

This clonotype has a handful of counts. The chain joins TRBV9 to TRBJ2-1; D perhaps matches TRBD2 (5 bases). The V gene lost 0 bases and the J gene lost 8 bases, with 9 bases spanning the gap. The CDR3 is 13 residues long. Germline CDR1 is SGDLS and CDR2 is YYNGEE. The DNA of the CDR3 is TGTGCCAGCAGCGTAGACTGGCGGGATGAGCAGTTCTTC. It yields the protein CASSVDWRDEQFF.

This clonotype was counted a few times. The V gene is TRBV30, the J gene TRBJ2-1; the D gene could be TRBD1 or TRBD2 (6 bases each). The V end lost 6 bases, the J end lost 3 bases, and 18 bases lay between the germline ends. CDR3 length: 15 residues. Germline loops: CDR1 GTSNPN, CDR2 SVGIG (reference sequence). The CDR3 reads CACVRGQGLYNEQFF. DNA of the CDR3: TGTGCCTGCGTTCGGGGGCAGGGCCTCTACAATGAGCAGTTCTTC.

In this sample, this clonotype turned up a few times. V gene TRBV6-6 combines with J gene TRBJ2-1; D is ambiguous. Between the trimmed V and J ends, which lost 6 bases and 0 bases, there was a span of 9 bases. The CDR3 covers 14 residues. The germline gives CDR1 MNHNY, CDR2 SVGAGI (reference sequence). The chain's CDR3 is CASRLQSSYNEQFF. CDR3 nucleotides: TGTGCCAGCAGGCTTCAAAGCTCCTACAATGAGCAGTTCTTC.

This clonotype turned up a few times. The chain joins TRBV6-5 to TRBJ1-4; D is ambiguous. With 6 bases removed from V and 7 bases from J, the gap between germline ends came to 9 bases. CDR1 and CDR2 from the germline V gene are MNHEY and SVGAGI. The length of the CDR3 is 12 residues. CDR3 region: CASRRLSEKLFF. CDR3 nucleotide sequence: TGTGCCAGCAGACGCCTGAGTGAAAAACTGTTTTTT.

This clonotype was seen a handful of times. This chain links TRBV20-1 with TRBJ2-5; perhaps D is TRBD1 or TRBD2 (5 bases each). From germline, CDR1 is DFQATT and CDR2 SNEGSKA (reference sequence). Trimming removed 3 bases at V and 1 base at J, with 12 bases between. This CDR3 is built from 14 residues. CDR3 in DNA: TGCAGTGCTAGCTTAAAGAGGGGCCAAGAGACCCAGTACTTC. Translating it yields CSASLKRGQETQYF.

V is TRBV6-5 and J is TRBJ1-2, with TRBD1 matching over 11 bases. Germline values: CDR1 MNHEY, CDR2 SVGAGI. J was trimmed by 7 bases and V by 4 bases; bases with no gene match: 11. CDR3 length: 16 amino acids. The DNA of the CDR3 is TGTGCCAGCAGTTCGGGACAGGGGGTTATGAAAGGTGGCTACACCTTC. The encoded protein is CASSSGQGVMKGGYTF.

The chain combines TRBV5-6 with TRBJ2-6; maybe TRBD1 (6 bases). CDR3 length: 18 residues. The germline CDR1 and CDR2 sequences are SGHDT and YYEEEE. Trimming pared 5 bases from V and 0 bases from J, leaving 18 bases between. The CDR3 DNA sequence: TGTGCCAGCAGTCAGGGAGCAGGGGCATCCTCTGGGGCCAACGTCCTGACTTTC. This encodes CASSQGAGASSGANVLTF.

In its sample, this clonotype was seen many times. The genes are TRBV10-3 and TRBJ2-5; no reliable D call. Germline assignment: CDR1 ENHRY and CDR2 SYGVKD. The V end lost 4 bases, the J end lost 3 bases, and 6 bases lay between the germline ends. There are 12 residues in the CDR3. The CDR3 DNA reads TGTGCCATCAGTGCTGGGAAAGAGACCCAGTACTTC. It yields the protein CAISAGKETQYF.

V gene TRBV20-1 combines with J gene TRBJ1-2; TRBD1 aligns across 11 bases. V shed 6 bases, J shed 1 base, and the junction held 7 bases outside the gene matches. Germline CDR1 reads DFQATT; CDR2 reads SNEGSKA (reference sequence). The CDR3 length is 15 residues. DNA for the CDR3: TGCAGTGCAACCGGGACAGGGGGATTTAACTATGGCTACACCTTC. Translated: CSATGTGGFNYGYTF.

This clonotype was picked up a small number of times. The chain uses TRBV10-2 and TRBJ2-5, with TRBD1 as a possible D gene (6 bases). The CDR3 length is 13 residues. V was shortened by 6 bases and J by 4 bases, with 12 bases between the two germline ends. In germline, CDR1 is WSHSY, CDR2 SAAADI. The CDR3 protein is CASRSIQGETQYF. CDR3 bases: TGCGCCAGCAGATCAATACAGGGAGAGACCCAGTACTTC.

This clonotype was found a few times. This chain links TRBV21-1 with TRBJ2-3; TRBD2, the table's D call, lacks a check against the DNA. TRBV21-1 is given as a pseudogene. The CDR3 runs to 18 residues. The CDR3 nucleotides are TGTGCCAGCAGCAACTTCCCGAGGACTAGCGCTCCCACAGATACGCAGTATTTT. It specifies CASSNFPRTSAPTDTQYF.

V and J are TRBV20-1 and TRBJ2-4, with D perhaps TRBD2 (6 bases). CDR1 is DFQATT, CDR2 SNEGSKA, per germline (reference sequence). V dropped 6 bases and J dropped 3 bases, with 12 bases sitting between them. CDR3 length equals 13 residues. CDR3 bases: TGCAGTGCGCACGGGGGAATCAAAAACATTCAGTACTTC. Its translation is CSAHGGIKNIQYF.

The rearrangement uses TRBV6-5 and TRBJ2-2; D is possibly TRBD1 or TRBD2 (5 bases each). This CDR3 has 17 amino acids. Between the trimmed V and J ends, which lost 0 bases and 6 bases, there was a span of 17 bases. CDR1 is MNHEY, CDR2 SVGAGI, per germline. DNA for the CDR3: TGTGCCAGCAGTTACTCTATAGGGGAGAACCCACCCGGGGAGCTGTTTTTT. Protein product: CASSYSIGENPPGELFF.

This clonotype was detected once. The J gene is TRBJ1-4, the V gene TRBV24-1, with a tentative D call TRBD1 (5 bases). The V and J ends lost 2 bases and 8 bases respectively, with 17 bases between them. Germline CDR1 reads KGHDR; CDR2 reads SFDVKD. This CDR3 comprises 16 residues. CDR3 sequence (DNA): TGTGCCACCAGTGATTCCGAGGCCGGACATAGGGAAAAACTGTTTTTT. This encodes CATSDSEAGHREKLFF.

This clonotype occurred once. Germline is not matched at one junction end, which may reflect a read error. The V and J genes are TRBV10-3 and TRBJ1-1; 8 bases map to TRBD1. From germline, CDR1 is ENHRY and CDR2 SYGVKD. This CDR3 spans 15 amino acids. CDR3 protein: CAISGTGKMNAEAFF. The CDR3 coding sequence is TGTGCCATCAGTGGGACAGGGAAGATGAACGCTGAAGCTTTCTTT.

Notes on this clonotype: The junction differs from germline at one of its ends, possibly a read error. The J gene is TRBJ1-2, the V gene TRBV28, with D uncertain. This CDR3 has 16 residues. CDR1 is MDHEN and CDR2 is SYDVKM in the germline V gene. CDR3 DNA: TGTGCCGGCAGCCCCGAACCCCCACGCATGTACTATGGCTACACCTTC. Translation gives CAGSPEPPRMYYGYTF.

This clonotype has a handful of counts. The chain carries TRBV20-1 and TRBJ2-1; 12 nucleotides match TRBD2. With V trimmed by 5 bases and J by 7 bases, 6 bases remained unmatched. The CDR3 extends over 14 amino acids. The germline V gene encodes CDR1 DFQATT and CDR2 SNEGSKA (reference sequence). Written as DNA, the CDR3 is TGCAGTGCTCAGATGGGACTAGCGGGTAATGAGCAGTTCTTC. Its translation: CSAQMGLAGNEQFF.

This clonotype was detected only a few times. The rearrangement links TRBV7-6 to TRBJ2-3, with unresolved D. The germline CDR1 and CDR2 sequences are SGHVS and FNYEAQ. This CDR3 region has 15 residues. The ends were cut back, 6 bases at V and 0 bases at J, with 13 bases in the middle. The chain's CDR3 is CASSGSAYSTDTQYF. The CDR3 bases are TGTGCCAGCAGTGGGTCTGCCTATAGCACAGATACGCAGTATTTT.

Remarks on this clonotype: The junction shows a germline mismatch at one end, possibly a read error. The rearrangement uses TRBV4-1 and TRBJ2-5, with 10 bases fitting TRBD2. The CDR3 sequence is 15 residues long. From germline, CDR1 is MGHRA and CDR2 YSYEKL. In DNA, the CDR3 is TGCGCCGGCAGCCGCCTCACAGCGGGGGGGGAGACCCAGTACTTC. Amino acid sequence: CAGSRLTAGGETQYF.

This clonotype occurred a few times. The rearrangement links TRBV20-1 to TRBJ1-5; D not resolved. The CDR3 runs 13 residues. V gave up 2 bases and J gave up 0 bases, with 5 bases separating them. In germline, CDR1 is DFQATT, CDR2 SNEGSKA (reference sequence). The CDR3 sequence: CSARRVSNQPQHF. CDR3 DNA sequence: TGCAGTGCTAGAAGGGTTAGCAATCAGCCCCAGCATTTT.

Concerning this clonotype: One base away lies a much larger clone, so this may be a sequencing read error. V usage is TRBV10-3 and J usage is TRBJ2-3, with D perhaps matching TRBD2 (6 bases). CDR1 is ENHRY, CDR2 SYGVKD, per germline. The CDR3 runs 14 residues. This chain's CDR3 is CAIPVRGSTGTQYF. CDR3 bases: TGTGCCATCCCCGTACGGGGGAGCACAGGTACGCAGTATTTT.

This chain links TRBV4-2 with TRBJ2-5; no clear D gene. This CDR3 is 16 amino acids long. CDR1 is LGHNA and CDR2 is YNFKEQ in the germline V gene. Deletions cut 1 base from V and 2 bases from J, with 14 bases between. CDR3 in DNA: TGTGCCAGCAGCCAAGGTATCCCAGAATATCAAGAGACCCAGTACTTC. Amino acids: CASSQGIPEYQETQYF.

The chain carries TRBV4-1 and TRBJ2-7; D unresolved. The V gene lost 1 base and the J gene lost 1 base, with 8 bases spanning the gap. Germline lookup yields CDR1 MGHRA and CDR2 YSYEKL. The CDR3 totals 14 residues. This CDR3 is CASSQVLGSYEQYF. CDR3 nucleotide sequence: TGCGCCAGCAGCCAAGTACTGGGGTCCTACGAGCAGTACTTC.

V is TRBV4-1 and J is TRBJ1-2; D ambiguous. Trimming removed 1 base at V and 0 bases at J, with 12 bases between. This CDR3 comprises 16 residues. Germline V gene data show CDR1 as MGHRA and CDR2 as YSYEKL. CDR3 in DNA: TGCGCCAGCAGCCAAGTCGGGCGATTAGCTAACTATGGCTACACCTTC. It is translated as CASSQVGRLANYGYTF.

CDR3 DNA: TGTGCCTGGAAGGGACAGGGGGCAGAGACCCAGTACTTC. Its translation is CAWKGQGAETQYF. This rearrangement joins TRBV30 to TRBJ2-5; TRBD1 aligns across 12 bases. Per the germline V gene, CDR1 is GTSNPN and CDR2 is SVGIG (reference sequence). This CDR3 spans 13 amino acids. The J segment lost 4 bases and the V segment lost 4 bases, leaving 1 base of the junction unmatched.

In this sample, this clonotype turned up many times. This rearrangement joins TRBV6-5 to TRBJ2-6; tentatively, D is TRBD2 (5 bases). CDR1 MNHEY and CDR2 SVGAGI come from the germline V gene. V dropped 0 bases and J dropped 0 bases, with 12 bases sitting between them. This CDR3 has 18 amino acids. CDR3: CASSYSQLLDSGANVLTF. In nucleotides, the CDR3 is TGTGCCAGCAGTTACTCGCAGCTACTAGACTCTGGGGCCAACGTCCTGACTTTC.

The chain employs TRBV2 and TRBJ2-1, with D uncertain. V was clipped by 1 base and J by 6 bases, with 13 bases between them. Germline CDR1 and CDR2: SNHLY and FYNNEI. This CDR3 has 15 residues. The CDR3 DNA reads TGTGCCAGCAGTGAAGGACGGCCCCTGCCCAATGAGCAGTTCTTC. Amino acid sequence: CASSEGRPLPNEQFF.

Concerning this clonotype: One junction end does not reproduce the germline sequence, and a read error may be involved. The chain is built from TRBV7-3 and TRBJ1-2; no firm D call. The CDR3 is 13 residues long. Germline lookup yields CDR1 SGHTA and CDR2 FQGTGA. CDR3 protein: CVSSLPGGDGYTF. CDR3 DNA: TGTGTCAGCAGCTTACCCGGTGGGGATGGCTACACCTTC.

This clonotype was picked up many times. The rearrangement links TRBV7-9 to TRBJ2-3; D is uncertain. The V and J ends lost 6 bases and 1 base respectively, with 8 bases between them. Per the germline V gene, CDR1 is SEHNR and CDR2 is FQNEAQ (reference sequence). This CDR3 is built from 13 residues. CDR3 DNA sequence: TGTGCCAGCAGGGAAATGGGCACAGATACGCAGTATTTT. Its protein is CASREMGTDTQYF.